This TCR beta chain was retrieved from a study of blood T cell repertoires in COVID-19 (TCRdb year 2020). In terms of the full investigation: Collaborator samples came from the United States, Italy and Spain and covered acute and convalescent phases of COVID-19. The material from the prospective study consisted of cDNA or gDNA derived from T cells, B-cell-depleted T cells, or PBMCs. The dataset comprised deeply sampled blood TCRbeta repertoires from subjects exposed to, actively infected with, or recovered from COVID-19. A freely available public database, intended as a resource for researchers studying the immune response to SARS-CoV-2, is where the repertoires were released. The samples were drawn from the first 160 participants of the ongoing ImmuneRACE study and from under 1,500 subjects provided by 6 global collaborators. The sample metadata nearly always contained a de-identified subject ID, COVID-19 status, age in years and sex. Where available, HLA class I and class II types were taken from metadata supplied by the sample provider and were not determined by assay-based typing. What the authors observed across the whole study: How much clinical and demographic metadata was included differed by source and by participant, and the metadata was provided uncurated.

This clone was picked up a small number of times. Which antigen it targets is not known. Base quality data are lacking; no much larger clone is found one base away. V and J lose 4 bases and 8 bases, and a span of 15 bases separates them. The cysteine opens and the phenylalanine closes a CDR3 of 15 amino acids. The entry retains the CDR3 DNA only, 45 bases that are in frame from base 1. CDR1 is given as SEHNR and CDR2 as FQNEAQ, both from the germline V gene (reference sequence). Whole blood was collected in K2EDTA tubes by collaborating institutions according to the institutions' own protocols. Collaborator samples were shipped for TCRbeta analysis as frozen whole blood, isolated PBMCs, or DNA extracted from either sample type. TCRbeta CDR3 regions were amplified from genomic DNA using the immunoSEQ Assay, a bias-controlled multiplex PCR. Processing in the source paper ran as follows. The number of nucleated cells in each sample was estimated by amplification of reference gene primers within the assay. To quantify the absolute abundance of each unique TCRbeta CDR3 rearrangement, sequence reads were collapsed and filtered. For each sample, productive Simpson clonality was calculated as the square root of Simpson's diversity index across productive rearrangements. Held by TCRdb, this immuneACCESS table contains in-frame sequences only and omits some clones. Under half of the omission traces to an unresolved V gene where checked; the cause of the rest is unknown. The DNA gave D and trimming, while V, J and clone size come from that table. Within this sample are some 88,000 clones, with approximately 87% of them counted one time only. The ten largest make up approximately 15% of the sample.

The sequence derives from a woman aged 70-85 years with acute or convalescent COVID-19. The specimen was peripheral blood. The chain joins TRBV7-9 to TRBJ1-6; the D gene identity is not certain. The nucleotides read TGTGCCAGCAGCTCAGAGGGAACTCGGGATTCACCCCTCCACTTT. Its coded protein is CASSSEGTRDSPLHF.